The 23 T cell receptor beta chains listed next were all sequenced from one sample in a study of cytomegalovirus exposure and HLA in healthy donors. 13 Jbeta primers and 60 Vbeta primers were used for the PCR. TCRdb's copy holds only in-frame clones and misses some; the assay was immunoSEQ multiplex PCR. Here the sample spans about 150,000 clones, approximately 79% being singletons. The sample comprised PBMCs. Receptors were obtained from a woman aged 25 to 39 in good health and CMV-seronegative.

The chain links TRBV5-1 to TRBJ1-1; TRBD1 might be the D (6 bases). Germline-derived CDR1 and CDR2 are SGHRS and YFSETQ. The CDR3 covers 17 residues. Deletions cut 5 bases from V and 2 bases from J, with 22 bases between. CDR3 DNA sequence: TGCGCCAGCAGTTTCTCATACAGGGATCGGGTAAACACTGAAGCTTTCTTT. Its translation: CASSFSYRDRVNTEAFF.

The J gene is TRBJ2-7, the V gene TRBV2; a possible D gene is TRBD1 (6 bases). The CDR3 has 14 residues. V lost 6 bases and J lost 6, with 18 bases in between. The germline V gene encodes CDR1 SNHLY and CDR2 FYNNEI. The CDR3 loop is CASSPGHKTTEQYF. DNA for the CDR3: TGTGCCAGCAGCCCGGGACACAAGACTACCGAGCAGTACTTC. The whole variable domain, remainder taken from reference TRBV2 and TRBJ2-7, is EPEVTQTPSHQVTQMGQEVILRCVPISNHLYFYWYRQILGQKVEFLVSFYNNEISEKSEIFDDQFSVERPDGSNFTLKIRSTKLEDSAMYFCASSPGHKTTEQYFGPGTRLTVT.

This clone was detected only a few times. This rearrangement joins TRBV5-6 to TRBJ1-5, with no clear D. CDR1 and CDR2 (germline): SGHDT, YYEEEE. Trimming shortened V by 4 bases and J by 4 bases, and 15 bases separated the two germline ends. The CDR3 covers 15 residues. The CDR3 spells CASSGGPLTNQPQHF. CDR3 bases: TGTGCCAGCAGCGGAGGACCGCTAACTAATCAGCCCCAGCATTTT.

V is TRBV21-1 and J is TRBJ2-5; the table calls TRBD2, which could not be checked here. TRBV21-1 is described as a pseudogene. This CDR3 contains 13 residues. CDR3 sequence (DNA): TGTGCCAGCAGCAAGACTACTCAAGAGACCCAGTACTTC. Amino acids: CASSKTTQETQYF.

This clone appeared once. The V and J genes are TRBV6-5 and TRBJ1-5; weak D call: TRBD1 (5 bases). The CDR3 spans 13 residues. CDR1 is MNHEY and CDR2 is SVGAGI in the germline V gene. The ends were cut back, 7 bases at V and 4 bases at J, with 11 bases in the middle. CDR3 sequence: CASTPGGNQPQHF. In DNA form, the CDR3 reads TGTGCCAGCACCCCCGGGGGGAATCAGCCCCAGCATTTT.

The rearrangement links TRBV20-1 to TRBJ1-2; D might be TRBD1 (5 bases). CDR1 and CDR2 from the germline V gene are DFQATT and SNEGSKA (reference sequence). The CDR3 contains 11 residues. Trimming stripped 8 bases from V and 8 bases from J, with 15 bases between. The CDR3 loop reads CSTYLGGGYTF. The DNA for the CDR3 is TGCAGTACCTACCTGGGGGGGGGCTACACCTTC.

This sequence joins TRBV6-5 and TRBJ2-3; D is possibly TRBD1 (6 bases). Trimming cost V 8 bases and J 0 bases, with 12 bases left between them. CDR3 length: 14 amino acids. Germline-derived CDR1 and CDR2 are MNHEY and SVGAGI. CDR3 nucleotide sequence: TGTGCCAGCGGGGGCTGGCGAAGCACAGATACGCAGTATTTT. It translates to CASGGWRSTDTQYF.

J is TRBJ1-5 and V is TRBV19; TRBD1 is a possible D gene (6 bases). The germline gives CDR1 LNHDA, CDR2 SQIVND (reference sequence). The CDR3 spans 12 residues. V was trimmed by 3 bases and J by 12 bases, leaving 12 bases between them. The CDR3 is CASSIRGGSQHF. CDR3 DNA: TGTGCCAGTAGTATTCGGGGGGGCAGCCAGCATTTT. The full variable domain, completed using reference TRBV19 and TRBJ1-5, is DGGITQSPKYLFRKEGQNVTLSCEQNLNHDAMYWYRQDPGQGLRLIYYSQIVNDFQKGDIAEGYSVSREKKESFPLTVTSAQKNPTAFYLCASSIRGGSQHFGDGTRLSIL.

The table lists this clone with a count of one. The rearrangement links TRBV14 to TRBJ1-2, with 8 bases lining up with TRBD1. The CDR3 covers 14 residues. V trimming: 6 bases; J trimming: 4 bases; junction bases outside the gene matches: 7. CDR1 is SGHDN, CDR2 FVKESK, per germline. As DNA, the CDR3 is TGTGCCAGCAGAGAGGCAGGGGGCCCCTATGGCTACACCTTC. This sequence encodes CASREAGGPYGYTF.

This clone was seen only once. In DNA, the CDR3 is TGTGCCAGCAGCGTATCGAGGGTTGACTATGGCTACACCTTC. Translating it yields CASSVSRVDYGYTF. This chain joins TRBV9 and TRBJ1-2; D unresolved. With 1 base removed from V and 3 bases from J, the gap between germline ends came to 10 bases. The germline gives CDR1 SGDLS, CDR2 YYNGEE. CDR3 length: 14 amino acids.

The V and J genes are TRBV4-1 and TRBJ1-1; D uncertain. V lost 3 bases, J lost 4 bases, and 12 bases lay in between. The CDR3 contains 14 residues. CDR1 is MGHRA, CDR2 YSYEKL, per germline. CDR3 loop: CASSQIQEATEAFF. DNA of the CDR3: TGCGCCAGCAGCCAGATCCAGGAAGCCACTGAAGCTTTCTTT.

V gene TRBV2 combines with J gene TRBJ2-3; 10 nucleotides agree with TRBD1. Trimming at V came to 6 bases and at J to 1 base, leaving 4 bases not matched to a gene. Germline V gene sequence: CDR1 SNHLY, CDR2 FYNNEI. The CDR3 spans 15 residues. CDR3 nucleotides: TGTGCCAGCAGCGGGACAGGGGTCGGCACAGATACGCAGTATTTT. Amino acid sequence: CASSGTGVGTDTQYF.

V usage is TRBV27 and J usage is TRBJ1-3; D gene uncertain. The CDR3 contains 12 residues. Germline loops: CDR1 MNHEY, CDR2 SMNVEV (reference sequence). Trimming took 6 bases from V and 3 from J, leaving 6 bases between them. This CDR3 is CASRGLGNTIYF. As DNA, the CDR3 is TGTGCCAGCAGGGGCCTTGGAAACACCATATATTTT.

In DNA form, the CDR3 reads TGTGCCAGCAGCCCTGACCGGGACATGCTTTCCCAAGAGACCCAGTACTTC. Translating gives CASSPDRDMLSQETQYF. V is TRBV27 and J is TRBJ2-5; D possibly corresponds to TRBD1 (6 bases). V gave up 6 bases and J gave up 1 base, with 21 bases separating them. Germline CDR1 is MNHEY and CDR2 is SMNVEV (reference sequence). The CDR3 sequence is 17 residues long.

The chain has TRBV7-9 and TRBJ1-2; 7 bases are a match to TRBD1. Germline lookup yields CDR1 SEHNR and CDR2 FQNEAQ (reference sequence). CDR3 length: 16 residues. After removal of 0 bases from V and 6 bases from J, the junction contained 10 bases not matched to a gene. This CDR3 is CASSLAVVTDRDGYTF. In DNA, the CDR3 is TGTGCCAGCAGCTTAGCTGTGGTTACCGACAGGGATGGCTACACCTTC.

The CDR3 coding sequence is TGTGCCAGTAGTATAGGCGGACAGGCTGAATTGAACACTGAAGCTTTCTTT. As protein: CASSIGGQAELNTEAFF. The chain joins TRBV19 to TRBJ1-1, with 7 bases fitting TRBD1. Trimming cost V 1 base and J 0 bases; bases outside gene matches: 8. Germline assignment: CDR1 LNHDA and CDR2 SQIVND (reference sequence). This CDR3 region has 17 residues.

The V call is TRBV29-1, the J call TRBJ1-6; 7 bases fit TRBD1. Germline CDR1 and CDR2: SQVTM and ANQGSEA. The CDR3 has 14 residues. After removal of 4 bases from V and 5 bases from J, the junction contained 5 bases not matched to a gene. DNA of the CDR3: TGCAGCGTTGCCATAACAGGGGATAATTCACCCCTCCACTTT. Amino acids: CSVAITGDNSPLHF.

The chain joins TRBV29-1 to TRBJ1-1; unclear D gene. CDR1 is SQVTM and CDR2 is ANQGSEA in the germline V gene. CDR3 size: 13 residues. With 7 bases removed from V and 4 bases from J, the gap between germline ends came to 16 bases. Written as DNA, the CDR3 is TGCAGCGAAGGATTGGCGGGGAGCACTGAAGCTTTCTTT. Amino acid sequence: CSEGLAGSTEAFF.

CDR3 nucleotide sequence: TGTGCCAGCGGGACAGGGGGACCTAACTATGGCTACACCTTC. This sequence encodes CASGTGGPNYGYTF. V usage is TRBV28 and J usage is TRBJ1-2; 11 bases fit TRBD1. The CDR3 is 14 residues long. The J segment lost 0 bases and the V segment lost 8 bases, leaving 2 bases of the junction unmatched. Germline V gives CDR1 MDHEN, CDR2 SYDVKM.

The chain carries TRBV5-1 and TRBJ2-3; 8 bases agree with TRBD1. V was pared by 4 bases and J by 1 base, with 2 bases of the junction left unmatched. CDR1 and CDR2 from the germline V gene are SGHRS and YFSETQ. The CDR3 spans 14 residues. The CDR3 here is CASSPTGGTDTQYF. The CDR3 region has the DNA TGCGCCAGCAGCCCGACAGGGGGCACAGATACGCAGTATTTT.

There are a few counts of this clone. The chain combines TRBV11-1 with TRBJ2-1; 13 bases match TRBD2. The germline V gene encodes CDR1 SGHAT and CDR2 FQDESV (reference sequence). This CDR3 has 16 amino acids. V shed 6 bases and J 4 bases; nucleotides not matched to a gene: 6. The CDR3 DNA sequence: TGTGCCAGCAGTGCTCGGACTAGCGGGGGTTACAATGAGCAGTTCTTC. Protein sequence: CASSARTSGGYNEQFF. Drawing the rest from reference TRBV11-1 and TRBJ2-1, the complete variable domain is EAEVAQSPRYKITEKSQAVAFWCDPISGHATLYWYRQILGQGPELLVQFQDESVVDDSQLPKDRFSAERLKGVDSTLKIQPAELGDSAMYLCASSARTSGGYNEQFFGPGTRLTVL.

This chain joins TRBV19 and TRBJ1-2; possibly TRBD1 for D (6 bases). The CDR3 is 15 amino acids. Trimming removed 4 bases from V and 6 bases from J, with 18 bases in between. The germline V gene has CDR1 LNHDA and CDR2 SQIVND (reference sequence). The CDR3 is CASSTRVQGRNGYTF. As DNA, the CDR3 is TGTGCCAGTAGTACTAGGGTCCAGGGGAGAAATGGCTACACCTTC.

This clone was seen just once. The V and J genes are TRBV2 and TRBJ1-2; possibly TRBD1 for D (5 bases). Trimming pared 6 bases from V and 1 base from J, leaving 12 bases between. CDR1 is SNHLY and CDR2 is FYNNEI in the germline V gene. The CDR3 runs 14 residues. This chain's CDR3 is CASSQQVHNYGYTF. The CDR3 region has the DNA TGTGCCAGCAGCCAACAGGTGCATAACTATGGCTACACCTTC.